The present entry profiles one TCR beta chain with its context. This clonotype occurred a few times. What this receptor recognizes is not known. The sample holds no much larger clone one base away, and base qualities are not on file. TCR beta CDR3 regions were amplified from RNA transcripts for repertoire sequencing. HTBI primers and the Qiagen OneStep RT-PCR kit were used in a first-round RT-PCR, which was followed by a second-round multiplex PCR, size selection and purification. Libraries were sequenced on an Illumina HiSeq2000 using paired-end 100 bp reads. As for the original processing: SOAPnuke was used to process the reads, removing any read that contained adapters or uncalled bases, had a mean Phred below 15, or lacked an exact match to the constant primer or identifier. High-quality paired reads were merged with COPE v1.2.5. Unique nucleotide sequences were defined as clonotypes and aligned to IMGT TRB V, D and J references using MiTCR v1.1. The analysis was limited to V-J combinations with a frequency above 0.0001, which together covered over 98% of repertoires. For each V-J combination, a TCR clonal expansion and chaos score was defined as F50 clonal expansion divided by the chaos observed in the TCRdist matrix. Welch's t-statistics and random forest were used to reduce the features to 10 to 15 V-J combinations, which were then used as input to a naive Bayes classifier. Thyroid-blood repertoire similarity was quantified with the Morisita-Horn index. The public sequencing data were trimmed at Q25 with fastp and processed into clonotypes with MiXCR by TCRdb, which kept only in-frame beta chains. Rows merge per CDR3 protein into single entries with the most common DNA and genes. The V and J calls, along with clone size, are taken from TCRdb and not from the paper's own processing. Present in this sample are about 590,000 distinct CDR3 sequences, roughly 39% of which were seen just once. Of the sample, over 3.5% falls within the top ten clones.

The data derive from a study of Graves' ophthalmopathy and Graves' hyperthyroidism (dated by TCRdb to about 2018). Some background on the complete study: Stable hyperthyroidism was defined as no progression to ophthalmopathy within 18 months of follow-up. The study used signatures of the TCR beta repertoire to tell Graves' ophthalmopathy apart from Graves' hyperthyroidism and to predict which patients would progress to ophthalmopathy. In total, under 150 blood samples were TCR-sequenced: 40 to 45 ophthalmopathy, some 80 hyperthyroidism and around 17 hyperthyroidism-to-ophthalmopathy patients. To explore V-J signatures that distinguish ophthalmopathy from hyperthyroidism, a discovery set of about a hundred patients was enrolled, made up of approximately 45 with ophthalmopathy and fewer than 60 with stable hyperthyroidism. An independent validation cohort was composed of some 19 hyperthyroidism patients and around 16 patients who later progressed from hyperthyroidism to ophthalmopathy. T-cell repertoires of thyroid tissue and blood were compared in about 6 hyperthyroidism patients. After sampling, hyperthyroidism patients received methimazole starting at 30 mg daily, and ophthalmopathy patients received high-dose intravenous methylprednisolone.

Patients with hyperthyroidism were aged 18 to 65 years, had been newly diagnosed, and had a disease duration of less than 2 months. Patients with other autoimmune diseases, uncontrolled infections, pregnancy or lactation were excluded. Diagnosis relied on clinical symptoms, serum thyroxine, TRAb, thyroid ultrasound and orbital computed tomography. Total RNA was extracted with Trizol reagent and quality-checked on an Agilent 2100 Bioanalyzer. V is cut back by 7 bases and J by 9 bases, with 15 bases in the junction unmatched. The germline V gene encodes CDR1 LNHDA and CDR2 SQIVND (reference sequence). Including the terminal cysteine and phenylalanine, the CDR3 comprises 15 residues. Only the CDR3 part of the read is kept: 45 bases, read in frame from the first base. General conclusions and limits of the study: Most expanded thyroid clonotypes with frequency above 0.001 were also detected in blood, suggesting blood repertoires may reflect the thyroid immune response. In validation, the model predicted ophthalmopathy progression with 70.59% sensitivity and roughly 72% specificity; fewer than 15 predicted patients were CT-confirmed with GO in a median of about 6.1 months. No statistical method was used to predetermine the sample size, and group allocation was not hidden from the investigators. In cross-validation, the 13-signature model distinguished ophthalmopathy from stable hyperthyroidism with 87.88% sensitivity and around 83% specificity, while in the test set the corresponding values were approximately 80% and 75%.

The rearranged segments are TRBV19 and TRBJ1-5, and 7 bases in between align with TRBD1. The sample was peripheral blood or thyroid tissue (not recorded which). This TCR derives from an adult man with Graves' hyperthyroidism. This receptor has the CDR3 CASTLGTVGLGPQHF. The sequenced DNA: TGTGCCAGTACACTCGGGACAGTCGGTTTGGGGCCCCAGCATTTT.